A single sample gave rise to the 14 T cell receptor beta chains below, sequenced in a study of human T cells and chemical hapten exposure. Documented time point: patch test 1, 2 weeks after DPC sensitization. Noted treatment: therapeutic diphenylcyclopropenone sensitization with weekly scalp DPC. TCRdb independently ran MiXCR on the RACE reads; one entry per CDR3 protein. The data contain approximately 400,000 distinct CDR3 sequences, 4% to 5.5% of them seen just once; the ten biggest clones take up 2% to 2.5%. Sequenced here: whole blood, sampled in connection with sensitization to the hapten diphenylcyclopropenone (DPC). The source of these receptors is a woman aged 45 to 65 with alopecia areata. Some clones in this sample may be carry-over from other donors' samples.

Written as DNA, the CDR3 is TGTGCCTGGAACTCGGACCGGACTAATGAAAAACTGTTTTTT. It specifies CAWNSDRTNEKLFF. The chain is built from TRBV30 and TRBJ1-4; D unresolved. This CDR3 is built from 14 residues. Germline V gene sequence: CDR1 GTSNPN, CDR2 SVGIG (reference sequence). V was clipped by 4 bases and J by 2 bases, with 11 bases between them.

This clonotype has at least ten counts. The chain uses TRBV7-2 and TRBJ2-5; possible D gene TRBD2, 5 bases. This CDR3 has 13 residues. V lost 1 base, J lost 9 bases, and 12 bases lay in between. Per germline, CDR1 SGHTA and CDR2 FQGNSA. CDR3 DNA sequence: TGTGCCAGCAGCTTAGAGGCCAACGGGGCCCAGTACTTC. The encoded protein is CASSLEANGAQYF.

In this sample, this clonotype turned up a few times. The chain is built from TRBV14 and TRBJ1-1; D call uncertain. Germline V CDR1 and CDR2: SGHDN, FVKESK. The CDR3 sequence is 14 residues long. V gave up 2 bases and J gave up 0 bases, with 7 bases separating them. The CDR3, as DNA: TGTGCCAGCAGCCAAAACACGCTGAACACTGAAGCTTTCTTT. Translation: CASSQNTLNTEAFF.

This clonotype was observed at least ten times. V usage is TRBV9 and J usage is TRBJ2-1; 9 bases agree with TRBD1. Germline V gives CDR1 SGDLS, CDR2 YYNGEE. The V gene end was trimmed by 4 bases and the J gene end by 9 bases; junction bases not matched to a gene: 14. CDR3 size: 16 residues. CDR3 residues: CASSPFLQGALFEQFF. For the CDR3, the DNA is TGTGCCAGCAGCCCTTTCCTACAGGGGGCATTATTTGAGCAGTTCTTC.

This chain joins TRBV28 and TRBJ2-3, with D perhaps assigned TRBD1 or TRBD2 (7 bases each). Germline V gene data show CDR1 as MDHEN and CDR2 as SYDVKM. Trimming took off 7 bases at V and 7 bases at J, with 18 bases between the two ends. The length of the CDR3 is 14 residues. CDR3 nucleotides: TGTGCCAGCACGTCAGGGGGAGGGCCGCATACGCAGTATTTT. This gives the protein CASTSGGGPHTQYF.

V gene TRBV27 combines with J gene TRBJ1-1, with 7 bases identical to TRBD1. Trimming removed 1 base from V and 0 bases from J; junction bases left unmatched: 11. The CDR3 covers 18 residues. The germline gives CDR1 MNHEY, CDR2 SMNVEV (reference sequence). CDR3 nucleotide sequence: TGTGCCAGCAGTTTATTTCGGACAGGCCTACTAATGAACACTGAAGCTTTCTTT. Encoded protein: CASSLFRTGLLMNTEAFF.

V is TRBV29-1 and J is TRBJ2-1, with 10 bases that match TRBD1. Germline loops: CDR1 SQVTM, CDR2 ANQGSEA. V dropped 2 bases and J dropped 4; count of bases not matched to a gene: 2. The CDR3 is 14 residues long. The CDR3 region has the DNA TGCAGCGTTGAACGGGGACAGGGGTACAATGAGCAGTTCTTC. It encodes CSVERGQGYNEQFF.

A few counts support this clonotype. This rearrangement joins TRBV7-2 to TRBJ1-1; 7 bases agree with TRBD1. Germline V gene sequence: CDR1 SGHTA, CDR2 FQGNSA. The CDR3 runs to 15 residues. J gave up 3 bases and V 5 bases, and 9 bases lay outside the gene matches. Here the CDR3 DNA reads TGTGCCAGCAGCCGTAGGGGGCACCAGTACACTGAAGCTTTCTTT. This sequence encodes CASSRRGHQYTEAFF. The full variable domain, rest sourced from reference TRBV7-2 and TRBJ1-1, is GAGVSQSPSNKVTEKGKDVELRCDPISGHTALYWYRQSLGQGLEFLIYFQGNSAPDKSGLPSDRFSAERTGGSVSTLTIQRTQQEDSAVYLCASSRRGHQYTEAFFGQGTRLTVV.

This clonotype was picked up many times. The chain combines TRBV24-1 with TRBJ2-5; D possibly corresponds to TRBD1 (6 bases). This CDR3 has 14 residues. Between the trimmed V and J ends, which lost 4 bases and 1 base, there was a span of 9 bases. The germline V gene encodes CDR1 KGHDR and CDR2 SFDVKD. The CDR3 protein is CATSETGPQETQYF. The DNA of the CDR3 is TGTGCCACCAGTGAGACAGGACCCCAAGAGACCCAGTACTTC.

This clonotype was counted many times. The gene calls are TRBV20-1 and TRBJ1-1; D is uncertain. The CDR3 extends over 11 amino acids. CDR1 DFQATT and CDR2 SNEGSKA come from the germline V gene (reference sequence). Trimming shortened V by 5 bases and J by 0 bases, and 4 bases separated the two germline ends. The CDR3 DNA sequence: TGCAGTGCTTGGATGAACACTGAAGCTTTCTTT. This codes for CSAWMNTEAFF.

This clonotype was detected only a few times. The chain links TRBV12-3 or TRBV12-4 to TRBJ2-6; tentatively, D is TRBD1 (5 bases). The CDR3 contains 15 residues. V gave up 2 bases and J gave up 3 bases, with 8 bases separating them. This chain's CDR3 is CASSLRGRGANVLTF. The CDR3 nucleotides are TGTGCCAGCAGTTTAAGGGGTCGTGGGGCCAACGTCCTGACTTTC.

This clonotype was counted many times. The genes are TRBV18 and TRBJ1-1; D unresolved. Between the trimmed V and J ends, which lost 5 bases and 5 bases, there was a span of 9 bases. CDR3 length: 12 residues. Germline V gene lookup returns CDR1 KGHSH and CDR2 LQKENI. CDR3 sequence reads: CASSGQSTEAFF. The CDR3 region has the DNA TGTGCCAGCTCAGGGCAGTCGACTGAAGCTTTCTTT.

This clonotype appeared a few times. The chain is built from TRBV20-1 and TRBJ2-7, with 8 bases identical to TRBD2. This CDR3 has 15 residues. J lost 3 bases, V lost 0 bases, and 7 bases had no gene match. From germline, CDR1 is DFQATT and CDR2 SNEGSKA (reference sequence). CDR3 amino acids: CSARDVGSGVYEQYF. The CDR3 bases are TGCAGTGCTAGAGATGTTGGTAGCGGGGTCTACGAGCAGTACTTC.

This chain uses TRBV30 with TRBJ2-3; the match to TRBD2 covers 8 bases. Germline values: CDR1 GTSNPN, CDR2 SVGIG (reference sequence). Unmatched junction bases numbered 4, after V lost 3 bases and J lost 5 bases. The CDR3 is 13 residues long. This CDR3 is CAWSGSGGDTQYF. Here the CDR3 DNA reads TGTGCCTGGAGCGGGAGCGGGGGAGATACGCAGTATTTT. Drawing the rest from reference TRBV30 and TRBJ2-3, the complete variable domain is SQTIHQWPATLVQPVGSPLSLECTVEGTSNPNLYWYRQAAGRGLQLLFYSVGIGQISSEVPQNLSASRPQDRQFILSSKKLLLSDSGFYLCAWSGSGGDTQYFGPGTRLTVL.